The 20 T cell receptor beta chains below were found in one sample sequenced in a study of glioma-infiltrating T cells after dendritic cell vaccination. Produced via immunoSEQ multiplex PCR; TCRdb's table is partial and in-frame only. Of more than 100,000 clones listed, about four fifths are singletons. The material sequenced was blood, taken before dendritic cell vaccination. The receptors shown here come from a human donor with glioblastoma.

Only a few counts were recorded for this clone. The rearrangement links TRBV7-8 to TRBJ2-3; 9 nucleotides line up with TRBD2. The CDR3 spans 17 residues. V trimming: 2 bases; J trimming: 0 bases; junction bases outside the gene matches: 6. CDR1 and CDR2 from the germline V gene are SGHVS and FQNEAQ. The CDR3 region has the DNA TGTGCCAGCAGCTTAAACGAGCGGGGGGCCAGCACAGATACGCAGTATTTT. The encoded protein is CASSLNERGASTDTQYF.

The chain joins TRBV5-1 to TRBJ1-4; D not resolved. V lost 4 bases and J lost 11, with 18 bases in between. The CDR3 spans 14 residues. The germline V gene has CDR1 SGHRS and CDR2 YFSETQ. CDR3 nucleotide sequence: TGCGCCAGCAGCCTTGATGATCCCTCGGTCAAACTGTTTTTT. Amino acids: CASSLDDPSVKLFF.

Only a few counts were recorded for this clone. V usage is TRBV27 and J usage is TRBJ2-1; 12 positions match TRBD2. CDR1 MNHEY and CDR2 SMNVEV come from the germline V gene (reference sequence). The CDR3 extends over 15 amino acids. V lost 3 bases to trimming and J lost 8 bases; unmatched junction nucleotides: 5. The CDR3 region has the DNA TGTGCCAGCAGTTTTCGGACTAGCGGGGTTTATGAGCAGTTCTTC. Translated, it gives CASSFRTSGVYEQFF.

The gene calls are TRBV28 and TRBJ2-5; 7 bases are shared with TRBD2. The CDR3 runs 13 residues. The germline V gene has CDR1 MDHEN and CDR2 SYDVKM. The trim removed 3 bases at V and 5 bases at J, leaving 3 bases unmatched. The CDR3 here is CASSLTSWETQYF. CDR3 DNA sequence: TGTGCCAGCAGTTTGACTAGCTGGGAGACCCAGTACTTC.

The chain carries TRBV6-1 and TRBJ1-3; D is unresolved. V gave up 0 bases and J gave up 2 bases, with 5 bases separating them. The germline CDR1 and CDR2 sequences are MNHNS and SASEGT. This CDR3 contains 14 residues. CDR3 sequence: CASSEALPGNTIYF. The CDR3 coding sequence is TGTGCCAGCAGTGAAGCCCTCCCTGGAAACACCATATATTTT.

V usage is TRBV4-3 and J usage is TRBJ2-3; no firm D call. The CDR3 sequence is 14 residues long. The V gene's germline CDR1 is LGHNA and CDR2 YSLEER. Trimming stripped 0 bases from V and 2 bases from J, with 6 bases between. DNA for the CDR3: TGCGCCAGCAGCCAAGATACCTACACAGATACGCAGTATTTT. The encoded protein is CASSQDTYTDTQYF.

J is TRBJ1-1 and V is TRBV19, with D maybe TRBD1 (6 bases). Germline-derived CDR1 and CDR2 are LNHDA and SQIVND (reference sequence). This CDR3 comprises 16 residues. The V and J ends lost 3 bases and 4 bases respectively, with 18 bases between them. In nucleotides, the CDR3 is TGTGCCAGTAGTATCCTAACAGGGACCCTGGGCACTGAAGCTTTCTTT. Protein sequence: CASSILTGTLGTEAFF. The full variable domain, completed using reference TRBV19 and TRBJ1-1, is DGGITQSPKYLFRKEGQNVTLSCEQNLNHDAMYWYRQDPGQGLRLIYYSQIVNDFQKGDIAEGYSVSREKKESFPLTVTSAQKNPTAFYLCASSILTGTLGTEAFFGQGTRLTVV.

The rearrangement uses TRBV30 and TRBJ1-5, with 7 bases lining up with TRBD1. The CDR3 is made up of 14 amino acids. V was pared by 2 bases and J by 1 base, with 2 bases of the junction left unmatched. Germline values: CDR1 GTSNPN, CDR2 SVGIG (reference sequence). For the CDR3, the DNA is TGTGCCTGGAGTTGGGGACAGAGCAATCAGCCCCAGCATTTT. This codes for CAWSWGQSNQPQHF.

The chain employs TRBV7-2 and TRBJ1-2, with TRBD1 as a possible D gene (6 bases). The CDR3 is 14 amino acids. V lost 5 bases and J lost 5, with 15 bases in between. Germline V lookup: CDR1 SGHTA, CDR2 FQGNSA. For the CDR3, the DNA is TGTGCCAGCAGCCCGAGGGGGGGTGGGTATGGCTACACCTTC. Its protein product is CASSPRGGGYGYTF.

The count of this clone is one. Additional DNA sequences in this sample encode the identical CDR3. The CDR3: CASSLSGVQPQHF. The CDR3 DNA sequence: TGTGCCAGCAGTTTATCAGGGGTGCAGCCCCAGCATTTT. The rearrangement uses TRBV27 and TRBJ1-5, with D maybe TRBD1 (5 bases). This CDR3 has 13 amino acids. The germline gives CDR1 MNHEY, CDR2 SMNVEV (reference sequence). The V end was cut by 0 bases, the J end by 7 bases, with 7 bases between.

This rearrangement joins TRBV7-2 to TRBJ1-3; D gene uncertain. Germline V gene lookup returns CDR1 SGHTA and CDR2 FQGNSA. This CDR3 contains 16 residues. V was shortened by 1 base and J by 1 base, with 11 bases between the two germline ends. In DNA form, the CDR3 reads TGTGCCAGCAGCTTAGAGGCGGGTGGGTCTGGAAACACCATATATTTT. It yields the protein CASSLEAGGSGNTIYF.

This clone was detected a few times. V and J are TRBV2 and TRBJ1-1, with D unclear. CDR3 length: 14 amino acids. V was cut by 6 bases and J by 7 bases, with 18 bases left in between. Germline assignment: CDR1 SNHLY and CDR2 FYNNEI. CDR3 sequence: CASSSSSVLVEAFF. CDR3 coding DNA: TGTGCCAGCAGCTCATCTTCGGTCCTAGTTGAAGCTTTCTTT. Looking up the rest from reference TRBV2 and TRBJ1-1 gives the full variable domain: EPEVTQTPSHQVTQMGQEVILRCVPISNHLYFYWYRQILGQKVEFLVSFYNNEISEKSEIFDDQFSVERPDGSNFTLKIRSTKLEDSAMYFCASSSSSVLVEAFFGQGTRLTVV.

V gene TRBV10-1 combines with J gene TRBJ2-3, with 7 bases fitting TRBD1. This CDR3 has 15 amino acids. V lost 6 bases, J lost 6 bases, and 12 bases stayed unmatched. Germline loops: CDR1 WNHNN, CDR2 SYGVQD (reference sequence). The CDR3 region has the DNA TGCGCCAGCAGCCTGGGAAGGGGGCTCGGGGATACGCAGTATTTT. Translated, it gives CASSLGRGLGDTQYF.

The gene calls are TRBV7-8 and TRBJ2-1, with a tentative D call TRBD1 (6 bases). This CDR3 is 12 amino acids long. The V end was cut by 6 bases, the J end by 9 bases, with 12 bases between. The V gene's germline CDR1 is SGHVS and CDR2 FQNEAQ. As DNA, the CDR3 is TGTGCCAGCAGTAGCAGGGGCACTGAGCAGTTCTTC. Amino acid sequence: CASSSRGTEQFF.

The chain uses TRBV6-4 and TRBJ2-2; TRBD2 matches 11 bases. The CDR3 covers 18 residues. Germline loops: CDR1 MRHNA, CDR2 SNTAGT. V lost 4 bases, J lost 4 bases, and 11 bases stayed unmatched. The CDR3 loop is CASSVFPLAGGATGELFF. For the CDR3, the DNA is TGTGCCAGCAGTGTCTTCCCCCTAGCGGGGGGCGCCACCGGGGAGCTGTTTTTT.

The chain employs TRBV14 and TRBJ1-2; D possibly corresponds to TRBD1 (6 bases). CDR1 and CDR2 from the germline V gene are SGHDN and FVKESK. Deletions cut 0 bases from V and 3 bases from J, with 17 bases between. The CDR3 consists of 17 residues. CDR3 region: CASSQDGRWTADYGYTF. In DNA form, the CDR3 reads TGTGCCAGCAGCCAAGATGGCCGTTGGACAGCTGACTATGGCTACACCTTC.

This chain links TRBV11-2 with TRBJ2-7; the D is unclear. CDR3 length equals 14 residues. Between the trimmed V and J ends, which lost 5 bases and 5 bases, there was a span of 16 bases. Germline CDR1 is SGHAT and CDR2 is FQNNGV. The CDR3 here is CASSPTYPPNEQYF. CDR3 nucleotide sequence: TGTGCCAGCAGCCCGACATACCCGCCCAACGAGCAGTACTTC.

CDR3 DNA sequence: TGTGCCAGCAGGCGAGGGACAGGTCCCACAGATACGCAGTATTTT. It translates to CASRRGTGPTDTQYF. V is TRBV5-6 and J is TRBJ2-3; 8 bases line up with TRBD1. Germline V gene data show CDR1 as SGHDT and CDR2 as YYEEEE. The CDR3 sequence is 15 residues long. Losses at the gene ends were 5 bases for V and 2 bases for J; bases not matched to a gene: 7.

A single count supports this clone. The chain is built from TRBV5-1 and TRBJ2-4, with D possibly TRBD2 on 7 matching bases. This CDR3 region has 17 residues. CDR1 and CDR2 (germline): SGHRS, YFSETQ. Trimming left V 1 base short and J 6 bases short, with 20 bases between. This CDR3 reads CASSLLRGGEGGNIQYF. For the CDR3, the DNA is TGCGCCAGCAGCTTGCTCAGGGGAGGGGAAGGGGGAAACATTCAGTACTTC.

The CDR3, as DNA: TGTGCCAGCAGGTCCGGGACAGGGGCCACTGAAGCTTTCTTT. Encoded protein: CASRSGTGATEAFF. The rearrangement uses TRBV6-6 and TRBJ1-1; 10 bases fit TRBD1. Germline CDR1 and CDR2: MNHNY and SVGAGI (reference sequence). There are 14 residues in the CDR3. V lost 6 bases, J lost 4 bases, and 5 bases stayed unmatched.